A selection of T cell receptor beta chains follows, all from one sample in a study of molecular identifiers for immune sequencing clone quantification. One entry per CDR3 protein results from TCRdb running MiXCR on the PCR reads. The repertoire holds about half a million distinct CDR3 sequences, with roughly 24% as singletons. The sequencing input was naive CD8+ T cells from blood, with Jurkat cell RNA spiked in. All receptors derive from a human donor in good health. Some libraries in this study had Jurkat cell RNA spiked in. The CDR3 runs from the conserved cysteine through the conserved F or W. The D gene is left open where the match is weak. Part of the rows lack a size; the others show once, few, many or a class for expanded clones.

d_call j_call clone_size v_call cdr3_aa cdr3_nt
NA TRBJ2-2 NA TRBV19 CASSTMHTGELFF TGTGCCAGTAGTACAATGCACACCGGGGAGCTGTTTTTT
NA TRBJ1-4 few TRBV19 CASSLFGQLNEKLFF TGTGCCAGTAGCCTCTTCGGACAGCTTAATGAAAAACTGTTTTTT
TRBD1 TRBJ2-4 NA TRBV4-1 CASSTGQGGKNIQYF TGCGCCAGCAGCACCGGACAGGGCGGCAAAAACATTCAGTACTTC
NA TRBJ1-2 NA TRBV12-3/TRBV12-4 CASSTSGHPSNYGYTF NA
NA TRBJ2-7 few TRBV10-3 CAISESGGPYEQYF TGTGCCATCAGTGAGTCTGGGGGGCCCTACGAGCAGTACTTC
NA TRBJ2-7 NA TRBV10-3 CAISEDSSCEQCF TGTGCCATCAGTGAGGACAGTTCCTGCGAGCAGTGCTTC
NA TRBJ2-1 NA TRBV29-1 CSVINRNEQFF TGCAGCGTGATAAACAGGAATGAGCAGTTCTTC
TRBD1 TRBJ2-7 NA TRBV12-3/TRBV12-4 CASSITGAEQYF TGTGCCAGCAGTATCACAGGGGCCGAGCAGTACTTC
TRBD1 TRBJ1-5 many TRBV19 CASTQRDRSNQPQHF TGTGCCAGTACCCAACGGGACAGGAGCAATCAGCCCCAGCATTTT
TRBD2 TRBJ2-3 NA TRBV3-1 CASSQVPLAGGTDTQYF TGTGCCAGCAGCCAAGTTCCTCTAGCGGGGGGCACAGATACGCAGTATTTT
TRBD2 TRBJ2-3 many TRBV12-3/TRBV12-4 CASSSAGGRDGPQYF TGTGCCAGCAGTTCCGCGGGGGGGCGTGACGGTCCGCAGTATTTT
NA TRBJ2-3 NA TRBV6-5 CASSHLAWDTDTQYF TGTGCCAGCAGTCATCTAGCGTGGGACACAGATACGCAGTATTTT
NA TRBJ1-1 NA TRBV9 CASSDTGKGAEAFF TGTGCCAGCAGCGATACAGGGAAGGGTGCTGAAGCTTTCTTT
TRBD1 TRBJ2-1 once TRBV12-3/TRBV12-4 CASSPSDRGSYNEQFF TGTGCCAGCAGCCCATCAGACAGGGGCTCCTACAATGAGCAGTTCTTC
TRBD1 TRBJ1-1 many TRBV5-1 CASSWTGQNTEAFF TGCGCCAGCAGTTGGACAGGACAAAACACTGAAGCTTTCTTT
NA TRBJ1-2 few TRBV29-1 CSVEDSLEGCTF TGCAGCGTTGAGGACAGCCTGGAAGGCTGCACCTTC
NA TRBJ2-7 few TRBV4-3 CASSQDIRGSSYEQYF TGCGCCAGCAGCCAAGATATCCGGGGGAGCTCCTACGAGCAGTACTTC
NA TRBJ2-2 few TRBV11-2 CASSSYGTTNTGELFF TGTGCCAGCAGCTCATACGGGACAACGAACACCGGGGAGCTGTTTTTT